This T cell receptor beta chain was captured in a study of technical replicates of blood from a handful of donors. Germline CDR1 and CDR2: SEHNR and FQNEAQ (reference sequence). This CDR3 comprises 12 residues. The germline V and J ends were trimmed by 5 bases and 9 bases, with 11 bases remaining between them. The repertoire was sequenced with immunoSEQ multiplex PCR; TCRdb's copy has only in-frame clones and lacks some. The sample records around 100,000 clones, nearly 96% being singletons. The rearrangement joins TRBV7-9 to TRBJ2-1; tentatively, D is TRBD2 (5 bases). This receptor was identified in a human donor in good health. Sequencing was carried out using T cells isolated from PBMCs. CDR3 loop: CASSRWESEQFF. CDR3 DNA sequence: TGTGCCAGCAGCCGTTGGGAGTCTGAGCAGTTCTTC.